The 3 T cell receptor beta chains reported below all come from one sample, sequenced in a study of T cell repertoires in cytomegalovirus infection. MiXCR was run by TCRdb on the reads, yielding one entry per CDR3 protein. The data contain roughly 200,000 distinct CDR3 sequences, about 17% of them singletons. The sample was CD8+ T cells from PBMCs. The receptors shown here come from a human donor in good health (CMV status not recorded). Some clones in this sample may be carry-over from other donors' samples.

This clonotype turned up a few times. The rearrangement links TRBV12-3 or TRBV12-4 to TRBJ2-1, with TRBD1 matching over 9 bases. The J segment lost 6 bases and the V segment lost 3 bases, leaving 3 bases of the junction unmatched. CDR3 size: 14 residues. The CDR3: CASSLGTGPNEQFF. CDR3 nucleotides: TGTGCCAGCAGTTTGGGGACAGGGCCCAATGAGCAGTTCTTC.

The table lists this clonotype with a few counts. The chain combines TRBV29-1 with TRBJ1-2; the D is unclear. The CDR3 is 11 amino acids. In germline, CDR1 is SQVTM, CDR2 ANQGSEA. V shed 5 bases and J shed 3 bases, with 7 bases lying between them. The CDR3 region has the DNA TGCAGCGTTCCCACTGACTATGGCTACACCTTC. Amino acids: CSVPTDYGYTF. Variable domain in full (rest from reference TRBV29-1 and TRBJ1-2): SAVISQKPSRDICQRGTSLTIQCQVDSQVTMMFWYRQQPGQSLTLIATANQGSEATYESGFVIDKFPISRPNLTFSTLTVSNMSPEDSSIYLCSVPTDYGYTFGSGTRLTVV.

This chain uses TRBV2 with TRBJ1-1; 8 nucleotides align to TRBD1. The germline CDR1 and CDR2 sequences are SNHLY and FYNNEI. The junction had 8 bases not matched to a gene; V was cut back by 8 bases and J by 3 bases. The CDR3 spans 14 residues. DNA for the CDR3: TGTGCCAGCCCGAACAGGGGGGAATACACTGAAGCTTTCTTT. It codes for CASPNRGEYTEAFF. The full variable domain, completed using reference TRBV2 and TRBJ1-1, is EPEVTQTPSHQVTQMGQEVILRCVPISNHLYFYWYRQILGQKVEFLVSFYNNEISEKSEIFDDQFSVERPDGSNFTLKIRSTKLEDSAMYFCASPNRGEYTEAFFGQGTRLTVV.